These 15 T cell receptor beta chains came from one sample sequenced in a study of CD8 T cells in ankylosing spondylitis. TCRdb itself ran the 5' RACE reads through MiXCR, one entry per CDR3 protein. The sample has around 88,000 distinct CDR3 sequences; approximately 9% are singletons. The sequencing sample was made of blood, either unsorted or a sorted T cell fraction (not recorded which). The receptors were sampled from a male donor with ankylosing spondylitis or in good health (not recorded which).

This clonotype turned up a few times. One junction end does not reproduce the germline sequence, and a read error may be involved. The V gene is TRBV12-3 or TRBV12-4, the J gene TRBJ2-1, with TRBD1 identical over 7 bases. The CDR3 has 19 residues. DNA of the CDR3: TGTACCAGCAGTTCTCTATTCTCACACCGGGACAGAAACCACAATGAGCAGTTCTTC. Protein sequence: CTSSSLFSHRDRNHNEQFF.

Concerning this clonotype: At one end the junction does not follow the germline gene, possibly because of a read error. This chain uses TRBV24-1 with TRBJ2-7, with D unresolved. The CDR3 is 13 residues long. Germline CDR1 and CDR2: KGHDR and SFDVKD. CDR3 sequence: CVTSATSRSEQYF. The DNA for the CDR3 is TGTGTCACCAGTGCCACTTCTAGAAGCGAGCAGTACTTC.

This clonotype was detected ten times or more. This chain links TRBV25-1 with TRBJ1-6; D ambiguous. Trimming took off 3 bases at V and 0 bases at J, with 6 bases between the two ends. The CDR3 sequence is 15 residues long. Germline CDR1 reads MGHDK; CDR2 reads SYGVNS. CDR3: CASSEDLSYNSPLHF. CDR3 bases: TGTGCCAGCAGTGAGGACCTCTCCTATAATTCACCCCTCCACTTT.

This clonotype was found many times. The gene calls are TRBV20-1 and TRBJ2-1, with 7 bases matching TRBD2. From germline, CDR1 is DFQATT and CDR2 SNEGSKA (reference sequence). V dropped 1 base and J dropped 6; count of bases not matched to a gene: 12. The CDR3 spans 16 residues. CDR3 amino acids: CSARVGVAGVLNEQFF. The CDR3 bases are TGCAGTGCTAGAGTCGGTGTGGCGGGGGTGCTCAATGAGCAGTTCTTC.

This clonotype has ten or more counts. The genes are TRBV12-3 or TRBV12-4 and TRBJ1-6, with D unclear. The CDR3 is 14 amino acids. Trimming pared 6 bases from V and 7 bases from J, leaving 13 bases between. Here the CDR3 DNA reads TGTGCCAGCAGAAACCGGGCTAAGAATTCACCCCTCCACTTT. Translation: CASRNRAKNSPLHF.

This clonotype has a count of ten or more. V is TRBV10-2 and J is TRBJ2-1, with TRBD1 identical over 9 bases. The length of the CDR3 is 16 residues. Germline lookup yields CDR1 WSHSY and CDR2 SAAADI. V was clipped by 3 bases and J by 1 base; unmatched bases: 4. Here the CDR3 DNA reads TGCGCCAGCAGTGACCCCGGGACAGGGTCCTACAATGAGCAGTTCTTC. This sequence encodes CASSDPGTGSYNEQFF.

This clonotype was recorded many times. The chain is built from TRBV13 and TRBJ2-7, with 13 bases aligning to TRBD2. CDR1 and CDR2 from the germline V gene are PRHDT and FYEKMQ (reference sequence). This CDR3 has 13 amino acids. The V segment lost 0 bases and the J segment 12 bases; nucleotides outside the gene matches: 2. CDR3 DNA: TGTGCCAGCAGCTTAGGGGGACTAGCGGGGCTGTACTTC. It is translated as CASSLGGLAGLYF.

This clonotype has ten or more counts. The chain carries TRBV15 and TRBJ2-3; D gene unclear. Trimming took 0 bases from V and 6 from J, leaving 7 bases between them. Germline assignment: CDR1 LNHNV and CDR2 YYDKDF (reference sequence). This CDR3 comprises 13 residues. The CDR3 sequence is CATSRDHTDTQYF. CDR3 coding DNA: TGTGCCACCAGCAGAGATCACACGGATACGCAGTATTTT.

This clonotype was observed a handful of times. The chain couples TRBV7-8 to TRBJ1-3, with TRBD1 matching over 9 bases. Germline CDR1 reads SGHVS; CDR2 reads FQNEAQ. The J segment lost 0 bases and the V segment lost 5 bases, leaving 5 bases of the junction unmatched. This CDR3 spans 16 amino acids. In DNA, the CDR3 is TGTGCCAGCAGCCCCGGGACAGGGTACTCTGGAAACACCATATATTTT. It encodes CASSPGTGYSGNTIYF.

This clonotype occurred many times. The rearrangement uses TRBV5-1 and TRBJ2-3; either TRBD1 or TRBD2 may supply D (5 bases each). Trimming shortened V by 0 bases and J by 2 bases, and 10 bases separated the two germline ends. The CDR3 contains 15 residues. Germline V gives CDR1 SGHRS, CDR2 YFSETQ. The CDR3 loop reads CASSLEGRATDTQYF. Written as DNA, the CDR3 is TGCGCCAGCAGCTTGGAGGGACGGGCCACAGATACGCAGTATTTT.

Ten or more counts support this clonotype. This sequence joins TRBV11-2 and TRBJ2-7; D remains unclear. The germline V gene has CDR1 SGHAT and CDR2 FQNNGV. Deletions cut 1 base from V and 2 bases from J, with 6 bases between. The CDR3 contains 13 residues. CDR3 sequence reads: CASSLGPAYEQYF. CDR3 sequence (DNA): TGTGCCAGCAGCTTAGGTCCTGCCTACGAGCAGTACTTC.

The chain joins TRBV5-4 to TRBJ2-3, with 8 bases aligning to TRBD1. With 3 bases clipped from V and 0 bases from J, the junction kept 3 bases outside the gene matches. Germline V CDR1 and CDR2: SGHNT, YYREEE (reference sequence). The length of the CDR3 is 15 residues. The CDR3 is CASSSGQASTDTQYF. The DNA for the CDR3 is TGTGCCAGCAGCTCGGGACAGGCAAGCACAGATACGCAGTATTTT.

This clonotype was counted many times. V gene TRBV7-8 combines with J gene TRBJ1-1, with D possibly TRBD1 on 5 matching bases. The CDR3 runs 14 residues. Looked up from germline, CDR1 is SGHVS and CDR2 is FQNEAQ. V was trimmed by 4 bases and J by 1 base, leaving 10 bases between them. The chain's CDR3 is CASSSGLGNTEAFF. The CDR3, as DNA: TGTGCCAGCAGCTCGGGACTGGGGAACACTGAAGCTTTCTTT.

The J gene is TRBJ1-1, the V gene TRBV9; a possible D gene is TRBD1 (6 bases). Germline V gene data show CDR1 as SGDLS and CDR2 as YYNGEE. This CDR3 is 15 amino acids long. V was cut by 3 bases and J by 4 bases, with 16 bases left in between. For the CDR3, the DNA is TGTGCCAGCAGCGCGGAGGGGGGGGATAGCACTGAAGCTTTCTTT. Translating it yields CASSAEGGDSTEAFF.

This clonotype was seen many times. The chain has TRBV12-3 or TRBV12-4 and TRBJ2-7; no clear D. V dropped 5 bases and J dropped 2 bases, with 7 bases sitting between them. This CDR3 region has 12 residues. CDR3 nucleotides: TGTGCCAGCAGTCCAAACACCTACGAGCAGTACTTC. Translating it yields CASSPNTYEQYF.